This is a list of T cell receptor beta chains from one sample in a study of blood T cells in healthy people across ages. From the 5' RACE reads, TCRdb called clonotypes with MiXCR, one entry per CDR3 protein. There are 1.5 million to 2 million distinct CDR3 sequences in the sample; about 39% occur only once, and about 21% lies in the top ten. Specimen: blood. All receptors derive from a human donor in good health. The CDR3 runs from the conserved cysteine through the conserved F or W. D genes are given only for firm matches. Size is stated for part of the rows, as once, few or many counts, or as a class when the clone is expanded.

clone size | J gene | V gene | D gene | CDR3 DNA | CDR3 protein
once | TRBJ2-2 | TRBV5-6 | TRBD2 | TGTGCCAGCAGCCGACTAGCCGGGGGGCTGTTTTTT | CASSRLAGGLFF
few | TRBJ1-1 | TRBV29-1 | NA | TGCAGCGGTAGGGGCCGGCGGAACACTGAAGCTTTCTTT | CSGRGRRNTEAFF
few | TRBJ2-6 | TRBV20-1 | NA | TGCAGTGCTCAGGGCCCCTCTGGGGCCAACGTCCTGACTTTC | CSAQGPSGANVLTF
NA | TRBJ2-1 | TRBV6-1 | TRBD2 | TGTGCCAGCAGTGAACGGGGGGTACCCTACAATGAGCAGTTCTTC | CASSERGVPYNEQFF
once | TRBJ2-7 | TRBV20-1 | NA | TGCGGTATCCCGGCGGGGACACCCAACTACGAGCAGTACTTC | CGIPAGTPNYEQYF
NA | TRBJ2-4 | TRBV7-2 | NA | TGTGCCAGCAGCTTAGGAAAGTCTTCGGCCTCAAACATTCAGTACTTC | CASSLGKSSASNIQYF
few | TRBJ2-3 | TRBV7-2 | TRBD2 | TGTGCCAGCAGTTTCCGCCCCTCGTCTAGCGGGGGGCAGGCAGATACGCAGTATTTT | CASSFRPSSSGGQADTQYF
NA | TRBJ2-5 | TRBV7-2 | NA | TGTGCCAGCAGCTTAATTGCCAGTATAGCGGAGACCCAGTACTTC | CASSLIASIAETQYF
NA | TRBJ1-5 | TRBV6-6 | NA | TGTGCCAGCAGTTACAATGTGGGGGACGGCAATCAGCCCCAGCATTTT | CASSYNVGDGNQPQHF
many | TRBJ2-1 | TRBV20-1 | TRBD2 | TGCAGTGCTAGAGATCAAGTAGCGGGGGGTTACAATGAGCAGTTCTTC | CSARDQVAGGYNEQFF
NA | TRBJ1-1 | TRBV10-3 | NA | TGTGCCATCAGTGTCCGACAACCCAACACTGAAGCTTTCTTT | CAISVRQPNTEAFF
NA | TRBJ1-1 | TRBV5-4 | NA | TGTGCCAGCAGCTTTTCATACCCAAACACTGAAGCTTTCTTT | CASSFSYPNTEAFF
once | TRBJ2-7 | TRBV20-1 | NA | TGCAGTGCTAGAGATACGGTGGGGGGAACCTACGAGCAGTACTTC | CSARDTVGGTYEQYF
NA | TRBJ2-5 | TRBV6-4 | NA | TGTGCCAGCAGTGCCCCGAGGACCCACGAGACCCAGTACTTC | CASSAPRTHETQYF
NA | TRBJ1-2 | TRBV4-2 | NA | TGTACCAGCAGCCAAGATAGTAGGAGCTACACCTTC | CTSSQDSRSYTF
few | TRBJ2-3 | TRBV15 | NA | TGTGCCACCAGCAGAGAAAGGTCAACGCTCACAGATACGCAGTATTTT | CATSRERSTLTDTQYF
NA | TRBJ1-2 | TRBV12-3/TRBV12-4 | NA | TGTGCCAGCAGTTTAGCATCGGTCAGCTTAAAATTCCTGGGCAGGCCCAACTCGTACTATGGCTACACCTTC | CASSLASVSLKFLGRPNSYYGYTF
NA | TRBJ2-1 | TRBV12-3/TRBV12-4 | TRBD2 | TGTGCCAGCAGTTTTATATATCGCGGGGGCTCCTACAATGAGCAGTTCTTC | CASSFIYRGGSYNEQFF
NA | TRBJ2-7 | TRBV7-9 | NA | TGTGCCAGCAGCTTAGCTTATGGGGTGGACGAGCAGTACTTC | CASSLAYGVDEQYF
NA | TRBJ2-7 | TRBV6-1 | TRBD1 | TGTGCCAGCTGGAATCGAGGACAGGGAACAAGGTCCTACGAGCAGTACTTC | CASWNRGQGTRSYEQYF
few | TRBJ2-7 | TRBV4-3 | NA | TGCGCCAGCAGCCAAGGAATAGGGGCTAGCTCCTACGAGCAGTACTTC | CASSQGIGASSYEQYF
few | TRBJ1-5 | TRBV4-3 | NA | TGCGCCAGCAGCCAAGACCCAAGGGGGAATCAGCCCCAGCATTTT | CASSQDPRGNQPQHF
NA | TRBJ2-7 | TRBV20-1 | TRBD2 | TGCAGTGCTAGAGTGGCGGGACTAGCTTTCCGCGAGCAGTACTTC | CSARVAGLAFREQYF
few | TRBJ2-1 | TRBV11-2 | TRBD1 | TGTGCCAGCAGCTCGCCTCGACAGGGATACTACAATGAGCAGTTCTTC | CASSSPRQGYYNEQFF
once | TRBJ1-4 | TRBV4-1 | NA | TGCGCCAGCAGCCAAGGATCGGAGGAAAAACTGTTTTTT | CASSQGSEEKLFF
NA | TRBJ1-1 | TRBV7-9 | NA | TGTGCCAGCAGCTCCGTGGGAACCGGTGAAGCTTTCTTT | CASSSVGTGEAFF
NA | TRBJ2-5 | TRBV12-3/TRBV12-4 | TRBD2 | TGTGCCAGCAGTTTCTTCTCTAGCGGGGGGCTCCAAGAGACCCAGTACTTC | CASSFFSSGGLQETQYF
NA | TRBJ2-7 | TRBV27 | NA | TGTGCCAGCAAGAGCGGTGGTTCTAGAGGGGCCGACGAGCAGTACTTC | CASKSGGSRGADEQYF
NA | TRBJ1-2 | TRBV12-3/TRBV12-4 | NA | TGTGCCAGCGCAAATACGGGGGGCAACTATGGCTACACCTTC | CASANTGGNYGYTF
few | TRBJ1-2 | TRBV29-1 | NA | TGCAGCGCAGGGGCGACTAATAACTATGGCTACACCTTC | CSAGATNNYGYTF
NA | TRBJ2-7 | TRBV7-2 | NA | TGTGCCAGCAGCTTACAAAACGGAGCCTCCTACGAGCAGTACTTC | CASSLQNGASYEQYF
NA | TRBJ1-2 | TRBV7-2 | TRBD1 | TGTGCCGGCAGCTTACATGGACAGGGGCTGTATGGCTACACCTTC | CAGSLHGQGLYGYTF
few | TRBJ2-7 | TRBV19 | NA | TGTGCCAGTAGTATCGGCAGGGGAGTCTACGAGCAGTACTTC | CASSIGRGVYEQYF
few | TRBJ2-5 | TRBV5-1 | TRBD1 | TGCGCCAGCAGCTTCACAGGGGCCGTCCAAGAGACCCAGTACTTC | CASSFTGAVQETQYF
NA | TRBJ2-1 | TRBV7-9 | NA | TGTGCCAGCAGCTTAGAGAAGCCTTGGTCGTACAATGAGCAGTTCTTC | CASSLEKPWSYNEQFF
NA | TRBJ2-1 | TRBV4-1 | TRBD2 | TGCGCCAGCCTAACCACAAGCGGGGGGTACAATGAGCGGTTCTTC | CASLTTSGGYNERFF